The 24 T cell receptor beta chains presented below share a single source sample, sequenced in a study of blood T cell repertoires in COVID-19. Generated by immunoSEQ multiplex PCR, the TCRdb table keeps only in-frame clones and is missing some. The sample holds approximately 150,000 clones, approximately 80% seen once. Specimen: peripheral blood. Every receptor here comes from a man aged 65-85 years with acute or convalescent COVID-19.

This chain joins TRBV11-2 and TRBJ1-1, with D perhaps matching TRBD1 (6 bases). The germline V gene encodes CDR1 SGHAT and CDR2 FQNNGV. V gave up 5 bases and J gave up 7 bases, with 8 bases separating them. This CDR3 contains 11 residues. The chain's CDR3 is CASSGQIEAFF. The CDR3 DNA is TGTGCCAGCAGCGGACAGATTGAAGCTTTCTTT. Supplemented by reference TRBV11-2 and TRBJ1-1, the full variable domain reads EAGVAQSPRYKIIEKRQSVAFWCNPISGHATLYWYQQILGQGPKLLIQFQNNGVVDDSQLPKDRFSAERLKGVDSTLKIQPAKLEDSAVYLCASSGQIEAFFGQGTRLTVV.

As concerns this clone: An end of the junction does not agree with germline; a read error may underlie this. CDR3: CAGSAIQGASGNTIYF. CDR3 sequence (DNA): TGTGCCGGCAGTGCCATACAGGGGGCGTCTGGAAACACCATATATTTT. The rearrangement uses TRBV2 and TRBJ1-3; 9 bases align to TRBD1. CDR3 length equals 16 residues. Looked up from germline, CDR1 is SNHLY and CDR2 is FYNNEI.

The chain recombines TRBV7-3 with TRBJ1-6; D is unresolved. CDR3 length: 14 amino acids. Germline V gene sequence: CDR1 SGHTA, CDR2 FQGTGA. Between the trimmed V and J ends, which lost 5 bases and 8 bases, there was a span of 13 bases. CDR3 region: CASSHAGGDSPLHF. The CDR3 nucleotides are TGTGCCAGCAGCCATGCCGGTGGAGATTCACCCCTCCACTTT. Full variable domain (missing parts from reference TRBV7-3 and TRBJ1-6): GAGVSQTPSNKVTEKGKYVELRCDPISGHTALYWYRQSLGQGPEFLIYFQGTGAADDSGLPNDRFFAVRPEGSVSTLKIQRTERGDSAVYLCASSHAGGDSPLHFGNGTRLTVT.

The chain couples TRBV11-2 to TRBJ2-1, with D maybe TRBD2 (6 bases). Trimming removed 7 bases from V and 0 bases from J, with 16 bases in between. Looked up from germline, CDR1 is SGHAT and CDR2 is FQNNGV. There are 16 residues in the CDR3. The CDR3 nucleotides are TGTGCCAGCACGCGGGGCCAAGGAAGCTCCTACAATGAGCAGTTCTTC. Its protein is CASTRGQGSSYNEQFF.

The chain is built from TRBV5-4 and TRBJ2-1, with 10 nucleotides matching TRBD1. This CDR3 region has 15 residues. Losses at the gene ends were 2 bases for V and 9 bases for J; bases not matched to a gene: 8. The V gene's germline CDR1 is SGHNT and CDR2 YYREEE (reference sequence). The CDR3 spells CASSLRQGAQSEQFF. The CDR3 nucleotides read TGTGCCAGCAGCTTACGACAGGGGGCGCAGAGTGAGCAGTTCTTC.

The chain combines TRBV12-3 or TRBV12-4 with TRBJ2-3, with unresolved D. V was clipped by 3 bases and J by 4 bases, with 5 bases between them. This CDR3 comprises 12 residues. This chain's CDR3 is CASSFQADTQYF. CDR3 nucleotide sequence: TGTGCCAGCAGTTTTCAGGCAGATACGCAGTATTTT.

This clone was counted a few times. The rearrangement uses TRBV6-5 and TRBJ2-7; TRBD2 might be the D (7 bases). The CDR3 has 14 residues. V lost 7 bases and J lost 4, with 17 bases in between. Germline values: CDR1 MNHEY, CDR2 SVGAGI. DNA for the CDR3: TGTGCCAGCATCACCGGGGGGCTTCCGTACGAGCAGTACTTC. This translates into CASITGGLPYEQYF.

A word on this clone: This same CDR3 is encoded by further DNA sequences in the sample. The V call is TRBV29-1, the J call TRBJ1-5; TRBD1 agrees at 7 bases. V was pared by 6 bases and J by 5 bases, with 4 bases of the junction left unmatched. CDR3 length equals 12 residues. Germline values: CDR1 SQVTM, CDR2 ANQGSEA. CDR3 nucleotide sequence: TGCAGCGTCCGACAGGGCGATCAGCCCCAGCATTTT. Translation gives CSVRQGDQPQHF.

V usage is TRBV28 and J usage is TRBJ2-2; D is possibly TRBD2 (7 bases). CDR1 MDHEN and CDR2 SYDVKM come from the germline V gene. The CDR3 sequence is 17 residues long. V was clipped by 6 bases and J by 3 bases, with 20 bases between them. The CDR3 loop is CASSHGGAGAYTGELFF. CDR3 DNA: TGTGCCAGCAGCCATGGCGGGGCGGGGGCCTACACCGGGGAGCTGTTTTTT.

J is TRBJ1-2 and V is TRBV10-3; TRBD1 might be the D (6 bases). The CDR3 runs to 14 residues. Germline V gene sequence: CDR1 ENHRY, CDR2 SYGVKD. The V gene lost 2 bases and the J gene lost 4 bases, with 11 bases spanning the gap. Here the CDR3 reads CAISERGGAYGYTF. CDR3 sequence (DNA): TGTGCCATCAGTGAGCGGGGGGGGGCCTATGGCTACACCTTC.

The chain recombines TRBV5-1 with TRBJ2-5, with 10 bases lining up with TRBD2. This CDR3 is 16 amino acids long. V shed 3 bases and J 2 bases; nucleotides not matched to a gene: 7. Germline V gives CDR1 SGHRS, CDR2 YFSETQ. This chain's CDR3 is CASSSTLAGVQETQYF. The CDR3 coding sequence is TGCGCCAGCAGCTCCACCCTAGCGGGGGTACAAGAGACCCAGTACTTC.

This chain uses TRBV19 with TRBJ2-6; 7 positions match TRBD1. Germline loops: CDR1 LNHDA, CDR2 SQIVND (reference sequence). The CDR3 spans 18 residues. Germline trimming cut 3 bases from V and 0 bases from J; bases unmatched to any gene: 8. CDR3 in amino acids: CASSISGGFISGANVLTF. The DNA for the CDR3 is TGTGCCAGTAGTATCTCAGGGGGATTCATCTCTGGGGCCAACGTCCTGACTTTC.

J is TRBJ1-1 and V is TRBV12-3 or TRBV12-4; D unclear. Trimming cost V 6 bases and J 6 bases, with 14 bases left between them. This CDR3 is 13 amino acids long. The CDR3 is CASREPWTPEAFF. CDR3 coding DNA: TGTGCCAGCAGGGAGCCTTGGACTCCTGAAGCTTTCTTT.

The CDR3 sequence is CASSPRRGVNQHQTDTQYF. DNA of the CDR3: TGTGCCAGCAGTCCACGGCGGGGAGTGAACCAGCATCAAACAGATACGCAGTATTTT. This chain joins TRBV7-9 and TRBJ2-3, with D perhaps matching TRBD2 (6 bases). Deletions cut 6 bases from V and 3 bases from J, with 28 bases between. This CDR3 contains 19 residues. Per the germline V gene, CDR1 is SEHNR and CDR2 is FQNEAQ (reference sequence).

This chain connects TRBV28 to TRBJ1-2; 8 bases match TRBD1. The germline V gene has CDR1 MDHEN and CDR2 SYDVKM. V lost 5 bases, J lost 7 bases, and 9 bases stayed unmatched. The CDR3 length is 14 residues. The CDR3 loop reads CASSVPRGRGGYTF. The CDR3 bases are TGTGCCAGCAGTGTACCCAGGGGGCGGGGTGGCTACACCTTC.

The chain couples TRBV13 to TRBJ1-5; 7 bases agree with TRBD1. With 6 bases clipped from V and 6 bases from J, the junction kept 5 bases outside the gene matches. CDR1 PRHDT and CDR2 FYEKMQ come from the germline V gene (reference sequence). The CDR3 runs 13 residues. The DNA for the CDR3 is TGTGCCAGCAGGGATCAGGGGGGTCAGCCCCAGCATTTT. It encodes CASRDQGGQPQHF.

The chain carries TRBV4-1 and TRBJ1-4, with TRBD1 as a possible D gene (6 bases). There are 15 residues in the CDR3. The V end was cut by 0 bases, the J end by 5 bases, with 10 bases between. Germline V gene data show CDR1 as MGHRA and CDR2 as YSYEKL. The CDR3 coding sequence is TGCGCCAGCAGCCAAGATCGGACAGCGAATGAAAAACTGTTTTTT. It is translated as CASSQDRTANEKLFF.

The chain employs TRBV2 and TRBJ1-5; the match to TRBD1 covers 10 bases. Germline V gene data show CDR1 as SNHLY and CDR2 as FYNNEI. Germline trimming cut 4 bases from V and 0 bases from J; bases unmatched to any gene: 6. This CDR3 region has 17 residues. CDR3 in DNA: TGTGCCAGCAGTGGGGACAGGGGCGTTTATAGCAATCAGCCCCAGCATTTT. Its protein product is CASSGDRGVYSNQPQHF.

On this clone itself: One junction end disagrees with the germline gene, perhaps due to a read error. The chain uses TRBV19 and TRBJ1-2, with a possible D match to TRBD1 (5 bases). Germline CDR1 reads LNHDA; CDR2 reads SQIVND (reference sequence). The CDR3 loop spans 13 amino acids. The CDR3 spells CASSMGGIYGYTF. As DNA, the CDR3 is TGTGCCAGCAGTATGGGGGGGATCTATGGCTACACCTTC.

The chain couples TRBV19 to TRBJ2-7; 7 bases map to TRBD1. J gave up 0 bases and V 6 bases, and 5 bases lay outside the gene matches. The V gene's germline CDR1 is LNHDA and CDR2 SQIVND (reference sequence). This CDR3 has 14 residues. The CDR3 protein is CASSQGGVSYEQYF. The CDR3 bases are TGTGCCAGTAGCCAAGGGGGCGTCTCCTACGAGCAGTACTTC.

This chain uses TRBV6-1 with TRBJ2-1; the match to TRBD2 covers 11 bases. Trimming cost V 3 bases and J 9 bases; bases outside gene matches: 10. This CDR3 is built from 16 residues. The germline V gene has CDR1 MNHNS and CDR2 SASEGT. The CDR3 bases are TGTGCCAGCAGTGACGCACAACCCGGGACTAGCGGTGAGCAGTTCTTC. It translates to CASSDAQPGTSGEQFF.

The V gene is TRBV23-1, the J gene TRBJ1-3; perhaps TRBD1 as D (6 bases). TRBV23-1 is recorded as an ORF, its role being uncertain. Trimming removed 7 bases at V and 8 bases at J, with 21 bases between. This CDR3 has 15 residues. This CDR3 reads CASTPGGALGYTIYF. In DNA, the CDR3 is TGCGCCAGCACCCCGGGGGGGGCCCTGGGCTACACCATATATTTT.

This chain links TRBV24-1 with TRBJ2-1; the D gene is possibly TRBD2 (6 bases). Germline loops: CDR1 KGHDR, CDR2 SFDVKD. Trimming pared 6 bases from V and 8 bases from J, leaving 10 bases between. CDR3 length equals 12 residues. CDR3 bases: TGTGCCACCAGTCGGAGGGAGTATGAGCAGTTCTTC. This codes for CATSRREYEQFF.

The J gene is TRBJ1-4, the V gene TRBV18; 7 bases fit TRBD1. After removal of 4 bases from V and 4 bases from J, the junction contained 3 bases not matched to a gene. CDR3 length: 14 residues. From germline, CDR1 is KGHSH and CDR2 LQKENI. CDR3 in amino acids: CASSLGQDNEKLFF. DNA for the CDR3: TGTGCCAGCTCACTCGGACAGGATAATGAAAAACTGTTTTTT.